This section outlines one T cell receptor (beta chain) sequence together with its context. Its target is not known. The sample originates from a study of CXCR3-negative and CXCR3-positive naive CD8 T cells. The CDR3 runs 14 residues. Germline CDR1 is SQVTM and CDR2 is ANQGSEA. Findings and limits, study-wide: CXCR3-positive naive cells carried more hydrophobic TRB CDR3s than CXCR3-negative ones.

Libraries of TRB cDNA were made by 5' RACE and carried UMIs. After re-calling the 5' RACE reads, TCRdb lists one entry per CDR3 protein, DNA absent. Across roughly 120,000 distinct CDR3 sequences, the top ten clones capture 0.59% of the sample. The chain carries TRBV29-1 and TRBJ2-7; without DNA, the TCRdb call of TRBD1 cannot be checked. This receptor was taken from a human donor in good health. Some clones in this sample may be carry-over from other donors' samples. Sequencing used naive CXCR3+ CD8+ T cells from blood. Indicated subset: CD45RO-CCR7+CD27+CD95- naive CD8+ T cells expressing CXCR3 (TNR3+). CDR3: CSVAGDRATYEQYF.